These 30 T cell receptor beta chains share one sample of origin, sequenced in a study of cytomegalovirus exposure and HLA in healthy donors. The PCR was carried out with 60 Vbeta primers and 13 Jbeta primers. Sequencing was performed with immunoSEQ multiplex PCR; in TCRdb, only in-frame clones are kept and a portion is missing. Of hundreds of thousands of clones in the sample, approximately 88% are singletons; the top ten hold roughly 0.7%. The sequenced sample consisted of PBMCs. The receptor source for this set is a boy aged 2 to 10 in good health and CMV-seronegative.

In the case of this clone: Additional DNA sequences in this sample encode the identical CDR3. The chain is built from TRBV9 and TRBJ1-2; 10 nucleotides agree with TRBD1. Trimming at V came to 4 bases and at J to 3 bases, leaving 6 bases not matched to a gene. The CDR3 is 15 amino acids. Per the germline V gene, CDR1 is SGDLS and CDR2 is YYNGEE. CDR3 amino acids: CASSTRTGGDYGYTF. In DNA, the CDR3 is TGTGCCAGCAGCACCCGGACAGGGGGAGACTATGGCTACACCTTC.

The rearrangement joins TRBV7-9 to TRBJ2-7; 10 nucleotides match TRBD1. From germline, CDR1 is SEHNR and CDR2 FQNEAQ (reference sequence). The CDR3 is 16 residues long. V lost 5 bases and J lost 8; bases outside the gene matches: 15. The CDR3 is CASSPLPLRQGAKQYF. CDR3 coding DNA: TGTGCCAGCAGCCCTCTCCCCCTGAGACAGGGGGCGAAGCAGTACTTC.

This clone was detected a few times. The chain is built from TRBV2 and TRBJ1-1; D remains ambiguous. The germline V and J ends were trimmed by 4 bases and 7 bases, with 10 bases remaining between them. Germline V lookup: CDR1 SNHLY, CDR2 FYNNEI. The CDR3 has 12 amino acids. The CDR3 DNA reads as TGTGCCAGCAGTGCTGGAGGCCATGAAGCTTTCTTT. Its protein product is CASSAGGHEAFF.

The chain recombines TRBV29-1 with TRBJ2-6; the match to TRBD1 covers 7 bases. The CDR3 is 14 amino acids. Germline V gene lookup returns CDR1 SQVTM and CDR2 ANQGSEA. Unmatched junction bases numbered 5, after V lost 5 bases and J lost 4 bases. The CDR3 loop reads CSVPTGSGANVLTF. CDR3 bases: TGCAGCGTTCCGACAGGGTCGGGGGCCAACGTCCTGACTTTC.

This chain connects TRBV11-3 to TRBJ1-1; TRBD1 might be the D (5 bases). This CDR3 comprises 15 residues. Looked up from germline, CDR1 is SGHNT and CDR2 is YENEEA. Trimming left V 6 bases short and J 2 bases short, with 16 bases between. CDR3 nucleotide sequence: TGTGCCAGCAGGCCTGTAGGGGCGTCTAACACTGAAGCTTTCTTT. The encoded protein is CASRPVGASNTEAFF.

The J gene is TRBJ2-7, the V gene TRBV30; D ambiguous. Germline values: CDR1 GTSNPN, CDR2 SVGIG (reference sequence). The CDR3 runs to 12 residues. V was cut by 0 bases and J by 3 bases, with 6 bases left in between. In nucleotides, the CDR3 is TGTGCCTGGAGTGTCGGTGTCTACGAGCAGTACTTC. This encodes CAWSVGVYEQYF.

For the CDR3, the DNA is TGCGCCAGCAGGGTAGCCCCGGAGGGCGTAGACGGCACTGAAGCTTTCTTT. Its translation is CASRVAPEGVDGTEAFF. The chain links TRBV5-1 to TRBJ1-1; no definite D call. The germline CDR1 and CDR2 sequences are SGHRS and YFSETQ. The V end was cut by 5 bases, the J end by 4 bases, with 24 bases between. The CDR3 consists of 17 residues.

V usage is TRBV5-1 and J usage is TRBJ2-5; D gene ambiguous. CDR1 is SGHRS and CDR2 is YFSETQ in the germline V gene. The CDR3 runs 14 residues. The V end was cut by 4 bases, the J end by 2 bases, with 12 bases between. The CDR3 coding sequence is TGCGCCAGCAGCCTCCGGGTAGGACAAGAGACCCAGTACTTC. It yields the protein CASSLRVGQETQYF.

The CDR3 spells CASSIEFPGGGYEQYF. The CDR3 DNA follows: TGTGCCAGTAGTATAGAATTCCCCGGGGGAGGCTACGAGCAGTACTTC. The chain combines TRBV19 with TRBJ2-7; perhaps TRBD2 as D (6 bases). Germline CDR1 LNHDA, CDR2 SQIVND (reference sequence). The length of the CDR3 is 16 residues. The germline V and J ends were trimmed by 0 bases and 3 bases, with 15 bases remaining between them.

V is TRBV13 and J is TRBJ2-7; D perhaps matches TRBD2 (6 bases). Trimming took off 4 bases at V and 2 bases at J, with 18 bases between the two ends. Germline V gives CDR1 PRHDT, CDR2 FYEKMQ (reference sequence). The CDR3 is 16 amino acids. The CDR3 region is CASSSRGAGRTYEQYF. The CDR3 bases are TGTGCCAGCAGCTCTCGCGGGGCGGGACGGACCTACGAGCAGTACTTC.

The rearrangement uses TRBV7-9 and TRBJ2-3, with D uncertain. Germline values: CDR1 SEHNR, CDR2 FQNEAQ (reference sequence). CDR3 size: 14 residues. Deletions cut 1 base from V and 3 bases from J, with 8 bases between. The CDR3 is CASSLDPETDTQYF. CDR3 nucleotide sequence: TGTGCCAGCAGCTTAGATCCAGAAACAGATACGCAGTATTTT.

This chain joins TRBV13 and TRBJ2-5; 8 nucleotides line up with TRBD2. This CDR3 contains 15 residues. J was trimmed by 5 bases and V by 7 bases; bases with no gene match: 12. Germline CDR1 PRHDT, CDR2 FYEKMQ (reference sequence). Here the CDR3 DNA reads TGTGCCAGCACCCTAGGCGGGGGGCGGTCGGAGACCCAGTACTTC. This gives the protein CASTLGGGRSETQYF.

This sequence joins TRBV4-1 and TRBJ2-1; 8 bases fit TRBD2. The length of the CDR3 is 15 residues. CDR1 and CDR2 from the germline V gene are MGHRA and YSYEKL. J was trimmed by 6 bases and V by 0 bases; bases with no gene match: 4. The CDR3 nucleotides are TGCGCCAGCAGCCAAGATCGACTAGCGCCCAATGAGCAGTTCTTC. It codes for CASSQDRLAPNEQFF.

The chain joins TRBV25-1 to TRBJ2-2; 14 nucleotides match TRBD2. Per the germline V gene, CDR1 is MGHDK and CDR2 is SYGVNS. The CDR3 spans 17 residues. V gave up 5 bases and J gave up 7 bases; unmatched junction bases: 9. The CDR3 nucleotides are TGTGCCAGCAGTCCGAGACTAGCGGGAGGGCCCGTCGGGGAGCTGTTTTTT. It yields the protein CASSPRLAGGPVGELFF.

The chain has TRBV30 and TRBJ1-5, with 10 bases fitting TRBD1. Looked up from germline, CDR1 is GTSNPN and CDR2 is SVGIG (reference sequence). Trimming at V came to 0 bases and at J to 6 bases, leaving 8 bases not matched to a gene. The CDR3 loop spans 16 amino acids. The CDR3 DNA reads as TGTGCCTGGAGTGTAGGAGGGACAGGGGAGAGTCAGCCCCAGCATTTT. It encodes CAWSVGGTGESQPQHF.

This sequence joins TRBV10-3 and TRBJ1-2; TRBD1 is a possible D gene (5 bases). The CDR3 has 12 amino acids. V lost 6 bases and J 6 bases, leaving 11 bases between the germline ends. Germline CDR1 is ENHRY and CDR2 is SYGVKD. The chain's CDR3 is CAIRGGDDGYTF. CDR3 DNA: TGTGCCATCAGGGGGGGGGACGATGGCTACACCTTC.

This sequence joins TRBV7-2 and TRBJ2-1; 8 bases map to TRBD2. Trimming removed 2 bases from V and 7 bases from J; junction bases left unmatched: 19. The CDR3 is 19 residues long. Per the germline V gene, CDR1 is SGHTA and CDR2 is FQGNSA. CDR3 sequence (DNA): TGTGCCAGCAGCTTAAGATTGGGTTCCCGCGGGAGGTCAGGAAATGAGCAGTTCTTC. Its translation: CASSLRLGSRGRSGNEQFF.

The chain combines TRBV6-1 with TRBJ2-7; 7 bases line up with TRBD1. V was clipped by 6 bases and J by 3 bases; unmatched bases: 5. Per germline, CDR1 MNHNS and CDR2 SASEGT. This CDR3 is 13 amino acids long. The CDR3 DNA follows: TGTGCCAGCAGGACAGGGTTTCTCTACGAGCAGTACTTC. Its protein product is CASRTGFLYEQYF.

The rearrangement joins TRBV18 to TRBJ1-2; no clear D gene. Germline CDR1 is KGHSH and CDR2 is LQKENI. V lost 2 bases to trimming and J lost 0 bases, with 7 bases between them. The CDR3 runs 14 residues. CDR3 sequence (DNA): TGTGCCAGCTCACCATGGCAGGCTAACTATGGCTACACCTTC. Encoded protein: CASSPWQANYGYTF.

The chain is built from TRBV30 and TRBJ1-5; no definite D call. V lost 2 bases and J 7 bases, leaving 12 bases between the germline ends. Germline V gives CDR1 GTSNPN, CDR2 SVGIG (reference sequence). This CDR3 comprises 13 residues. The CDR3 DNA reads TGTGCCTGGAGTCCTGCTTTAGAGCAGCCCCAGCATTTT. It is translated as CAWSPALEQPQHF.

This clone has more than one count but fewer than ten. The chain combines TRBV27 with TRBJ2-7; possible D gene TRBD2, 6 bases. The CDR3 is 14 residues long. Trimming removed 3 bases from V and 0 bases from J, with 9 bases in between. Looked up from germline, CDR1 is MNHEY and CDR2 is SMNVEV (reference sequence). The DNA of the CDR3 is TGTGCCAGCAGTTTGGGGGGTCCCTCCTACGAGCAGTACTTC. Translation: CASSLGGPSYEQYF.

The CDR3 coding sequence is TGTGCCAGCAGCCTCGGGACTAGCGGGACCTACGAGCAGTACTTC. It translates to CASSLGTSGTYEQYF. This rearrangement joins TRBV5-6 to TRBJ2-7, with 13 bases fitting TRBD2. This CDR3 region has 15 residues. V gave up 4 bases and J gave up 2 bases; unmatched junction bases: 3. CDR1 is SGHDT, CDR2 YYEEEE, per germline.

This chain joins TRBV5-8 and TRBJ1-6; 7 bases line up with TRBD1. With 4 bases clipped from V and 10 bases from J, the junction kept 11 bases outside the gene matches. CDR1 and CDR2 from the germline V gene are SGHTS and YDEGEE. This CDR3 is built from 15 residues. CDR3 DNA sequence: TGTGCCAGCAGCCTGGAGGACAGGTTGGGCTCACCCCTCCACTTT. Translating it yields CASSLEDRLGSPLHF.

The V and J genes are TRBV19 and TRBJ1-5, with D possibly matching TRBD1 (5 bases). The CDR3 consists of 14 residues. V lost 8 bases, J lost 3 bases, and 14 bases lay in between. Germline V gene sequence: CDR1 LNHDA, CDR2 SQIVND (reference sequence). CDR3 DNA sequence: TGTGCCAGTGTAGGAAGGGGAACCAATCAGCCCCAGCATTTT. Residues: CASVGRGTNQPQHF.

This chain uses TRBV27 with TRBJ2-1; TRBD2 matches 8 bases. This CDR3 comprises 13 residues. Germline CDR1 and CDR2: MNHEY and SMNVEV (reference sequence). The junction had 1 base not matched to a gene; V was cut back by 2 bases and J by 7 bases. The DNA of the CDR3 is TGTGCCAGCAGTTTAGTAGCGGGAAATGAGCAGTTCTTC. It translates to CASSLVAGNEQFF.

The chain couples TRBV5-8 to TRBJ2-1; 9 bases map to TRBD2. Germline CDR1 SGHTS, CDR2 YDEGEE. J lost 2 bases, V lost 2 bases, and 2 bases had no gene match. This CDR3 spans 15 amino acids. The CDR3 DNA sequence: TGTGCCAGCAGCTTTAGCGGGGGACCCTACAATGAGCAGTTCTTC. Translation: CASSFSGGPYNEQFF.

V gene TRBV6-5 combines with J gene TRBJ2-7; 12 bases are a match to TRBD1. J gave up 7 bases and V 8 bases, and 6 bases lay outside the gene matches. Per the germline V gene, CDR1 is MNHEY and CDR2 is SVGAGI. This CDR3 comprises 13 residues. The CDR3, as DNA: TGTGCCAGCGGGGGACAGGGGGCTGGTGAGCAGTACTTC. Amino acids: CASGGQGAGEQYF.

V usage is TRBV5-1 and J usage is TRBJ2-5, with D perhaps matching TRBD2 (6 bases). V lost 0 bases and J lost 2, with 14 bases in between. There are 16 residues in the CDR3. CDR1 SGHRS and CDR2 YFSETQ come from the germline V gene. The DNA of the CDR3 is TGCGCCAGCAGCTTGGGACTTATACGGGGGCAAGAGACCCAGTACTTC. Protein product: CASSLGLIRGQETQYF.

V usage is TRBV19 and J usage is TRBJ2-3; TRBD1 agrees at 10 bases. The V gene end was trimmed by 6 bases and the J gene end by 1 base; junction bases not matched to a gene: 4. Looked up from germline, CDR1 is LNHDA and CDR2 is SQIVND (reference sequence). CDR3 size: 15 residues. DNA of the CDR3: TGTGCCAGTAGGGACAGGGGGAGAGGCACAGATACGCAGTATTTT. As protein: CASRDRGRGTDTQYF.

The chain carries TRBV18 and TRBJ2-5, with D unclear. Trimming stripped 3 bases from V and 5 bases from J, with 4 bases between. The V gene's germline CDR1 is KGHSH and CDR2 LQKENI. This CDR3 is 11 amino acids long. The CDR3 DNA is TGTGCCAGCTCACCTTCGGAGACCCAGTACTTC. Its translation: CASSPSETQYF.